A single sample is the source of the 17 T cell receptor beta chains below, sequenced in a study of beta chain features in type 1 diabetes. The study reverse transcribed the entire isolated RNA, so it sequenced expressed TCRB transcripts. Only in-frame clones appear in the TCRdb table, and some are missing; sequencing was by immunoSEQ multiplex PCR. The table records fewer than 900,000 clones, 15% to 20% of them present only once. Material: naive CD4+ T cells from blood. The receptors come from a young woman in good health.

This clone was counted only a few times. The genes are TRBV6-6 and TRBJ2-7; D possibly corresponds to TRBD2 (6 bases). Germline V gives CDR1 MNHNY, CDR2 SVGAGI (reference sequence). V was trimmed by 2 bases and J by 0 bases, leaving 8 bases between them. The CDR3 extends over 14 amino acids. The CDR3 DNA sequence: TGTGCCAGCAGTTACGGGAGGATCTCCTACGAGCAGTACTTC. It translates to CASSYGRISYEQYF.

The rearrangement joins TRBV9 to TRBJ2-5; D not resolved. V was trimmed by 4 bases and J by 1 base, leaving 17 bases between them. This CDR3 is built from 16 residues. Per the germline V gene, CDR1 is SGDLS and CDR2 is YYNGEE. In DNA, the CDR3 is TGTGCCAGCAGCACAAAACAGTCGAGTGCCCAAGAGACCCAGTACTTC. Translation: CASSTKQSSAQETQYF. The entire variable domain, with the rest obtained from reference TRBV9 and TRBJ2-5, is as follows: DSGVTQTPKHLITATGQRVTLRCSPRSGDLSVYWYQQSLDQGLQFLIQYYNGEERAKGNILERFSAQQFPDLHSELNLSSLELGDSALYFCASSTKQSSAQETQYFGPGTRLLVL.

This clone was counted only a few times. The chain couples TRBV7-3 to TRBJ2-1, with a tentative D call TRBD2 (6 bases). The CDR3 sequence is 14 residues long. The germline V gene encodes CDR1 SGHTA and CDR2 FQGTGA. The V and J ends lost 2 bases and 5 bases respectively, with 10 bases between them. CDR3 loop: CASSLRDWNNEQFF. CDR3 nucleotide sequence: TGTGCCAGCAGCTTACGGGACTGGAACAATGAGCAGTTCTTC. Complete variable domain (other parts from reference TRBV7-3 and TRBJ2-1): GAGVSQTPSNKVTEKGKYVELRCDPISGHTALYWYRQSLGQGPEFLIYFQGTGAADDSGLPNDRFFAVRPEGSVSTLKIQRTERGDSAVYLCASSLRDWNNEQFFGPGTRLTVL.

Only a few counts were recorded for this clone. The J gene is TRBJ2-2, the V gene TRBV5-1; 11 bases match TRBD2. Looked up from germline, CDR1 is SGHRS and CDR2 is YFSETQ. V shed 0 bases and J 0 bases; nucleotides not matched to a gene: 4. This CDR3 region has 18 residues. The CDR3 DNA is TGCGCCAGCAGCTTGGTCGTAGCGGGAGGGCCGAACACCGGGGAGCTGTTTTTT. Its translation is CASSLVVAGGPNTGELFF.

The chain combines TRBV19 with TRBJ2-1; 10 bases agree with TRBD2. V was clipped by 5 bases and J by 6 bases; unmatched bases: 13. The CDR3 has 17 amino acids. Germline CDR1 is LNHDA and CDR2 is SQIVND (reference sequence). CDR3 in amino acids: CASSPNPGGLAANEQFF. CDR3 DNA sequence: TGTGCCAGTAGTCCTAACCCCGGTGGACTAGCGGCCAATGAGCAGTTCTTC.

This clone was picked up a small number of times. The CDR3 coding sequence is TGTGCCAGCAGCTTAGCGGGTAGCCGGAGCTACGAGCAGTACTTC. As protein: CASSLAGSRSYEQYF. This rearrangement joins TRBV7-2 to TRBJ2-7; no definite D call. V shed 0 bases and J shed 3 bases, with 12 bases lying between them. This CDR3 contains 15 residues. CDR1 and CDR2 from the germline V gene are SGHTA and FQGNSA.

This chain links TRBV28 with TRBJ2-7, with D unclear. There are 12 residues in the CDR3. V was shortened by 9 bases and J by 6 bases, with 15 bases between the two germline ends. Per germline, CDR1 MDHEN and CDR2 SYDVKM. DNA for the CDR3: TGTGCCAGTCGATCTAACACCCCCGAGCAGTACTTC. It specifies CASRSNTPEQYF. Variable domain in full (rest from reference TRBV28 and TRBJ2-7): DVKVTQSSRYLVKRTGEKVFLECVQDMDHENMFWYRQDPGLGLRLIYFSYDVKMKEKGDIPEGYSVSREKKERFSLILESASTNQTSMYLCASRSNTPEQYFGPGTRLTVT.

This clone has a handful of counts. The chain joins TRBV27 to TRBJ2-1, with 8 bases fitting TRBD1. V was pared by 3 bases and J by 6 bases, with 10 bases of the junction left unmatched. The CDR3 is 16 amino acids. Germline V gives CDR1 MNHEY, CDR2 SMNVEV (reference sequence). The CDR3 loop reads CASSFDRGKHINEQFF. The CDR3 DNA follows: TGTGCCAGCAGTTTTGACAGGGGAAAGCACATCAATGAGCAGTTCTTC.

This clone was detected a few times. The chain carries TRBV5-1 and TRBJ2-1, with D perhaps matching TRBD1 or TRBD2 (5 bases each). In germline, CDR1 is SGHRS, CDR2 YFSETQ. This CDR3 has 15 residues. V was clipped by 0 bases and J by 6 bases, with 13 bases between them. In DNA form, the CDR3 reads TGCGCCAGCAGCTTGGCAGGGACGCTGGCCAATGAGCAGTTCTTC. This translates into CASSLAGTLANEQFF.

J is TRBJ2-1 and V is TRBV7-9; TRBD2 matches at 8 bases. The junction had 15 bases not matched to a gene; V was cut back by 5 bases and J by 9 bases. Germline CDR1 and CDR2: SEHNR and FQNEAQ (reference sequence). This CDR3 region has 16 residues. CDR3 in DNA: TGTGCCAGCAGCCCGATCTCGAGCGGGAGTTTCAGTGAGCAGTTCTTC. Protein: CASSPISSGSFSEQFF.

The chain is built from TRBV5-4 and TRBJ1-1, with a possible D match to TRBD1 (6 bases). CDR1 SGHNT and CDR2 YYREEE come from the germline V gene (reference sequence). CDR3 length: 15 residues. Trimming took 1 base from V and 2 from J, leaving 12 bases between them. The CDR3 spells CASSLRTGPNTEAFF. CDR3 nucleotides: TGTGCCAGCAGCTTGCGAACAGGGCCCAACACTGAAGCTTTCTTT. The full variable domain, its missing parts supplied by reference TRBV5-4 and TRBJ1-1, is ETGVTQSPTHLIKTRGQQVTLRCSSQSGHNTVSWYQQALGQGPQFIFQYYREEENGRGNFPPRFSGLQFPNYSSELNVNALELDDSALYLCASSLRTGPNTEAFFGQGTRLTVV.

The chain is built from TRBV9 and TRBJ2-3; possibly TRBD2 for D (5 bases). The germline V gene has CDR1 SGDLS and CDR2 YYNGEE. The ends were cut back, 0 bases at V and 5 bases at J, with 13 bases in the middle. The CDR3 is 15 amino acids. The CDR3 reads CASSVAGLPEDTQYF. Here the CDR3 DNA reads TGTGCCAGCAGCGTAGCTGGACTGCCCGAAGATACGCAGTATTTT.

V and J are TRBV28 and TRBJ2-7; D is unresolved. V was trimmed by 6 bases and J by 3 bases, leaving 18 bases between them. Germline CDR1 reads MDHEN; CDR2 reads SYDVKM. The CDR3 runs 15 residues. CDR3 sequence (DNA): TGTGCCAGCAGCCAATCCTCCGGTAGGGTCTACGAGCAGTACTTC. The encoded protein is CASSQSSGRVYEQYF.

V usage is TRBV7-9 and J usage is TRBJ2-3, with TRBD1 as a possible D gene (5 bases). Germline values: CDR1 SEHNR, CDR2 FQNEAQ (reference sequence). The CDR3 covers 11 residues. The V and J ends lost 11 bases and 0 bases respectively, with 6 bases between them. CDR3 sequence reads: CAAGSTDTQYF. The CDR3 coding sequence is TGTGCCGCAGGGAGCACAGATACGCAGTATTTT.

This clone showed up just a few times. V gene TRBV6-5 combines with J gene TRBJ2-5; TRBD1 might be the D (5 bases). The J call is uncertain, as TRBJ2-7 better fits the DNA end. CDR1 is MNHEY and CDR2 is SVGAGI in the germline V gene. The CDR3 totals 14 residues. The CDR3 protein is CASSYRQGDYEQYF. CDR3 sequence (DNA): TGTGCCAGCAGTTACCGCCAGGGCGACTACGAGCAGTACTTC.

This clone came up once. This chain links TRBV6-1 with TRBJ2-1; D remains unclear. The CDR3 totals 12 residues. Germline V gene data show CDR1 as MNHNS and CDR2 as SASEGT. The V end lost 2 bases, the J end lost 8 bases, and 7 bases lay between the germline ends. In nucleotides, the CDR3 is TGTGCCAGCAGTGAATCTCGTGATGAGCAGTTCTTC. Protein product: CASSESRDEQFF.

The chain combines TRBV19 with TRBJ2-5; tentatively, D is TRBD1 or TRBD2 (6 bases each). The CDR3 is 15 amino acids. Trimming stripped 5 bases from V and 5 bases from J, with 18 bases between. Per the germline V gene, CDR1 is LNHDA and CDR2 is SQIVND (reference sequence). This CDR3 is CASSRSGGRHETQYF. The CDR3 bases are TGTGCCAGTAGTCGCTCCGGGGGCCGACATGAGACCCAGTACTTC.